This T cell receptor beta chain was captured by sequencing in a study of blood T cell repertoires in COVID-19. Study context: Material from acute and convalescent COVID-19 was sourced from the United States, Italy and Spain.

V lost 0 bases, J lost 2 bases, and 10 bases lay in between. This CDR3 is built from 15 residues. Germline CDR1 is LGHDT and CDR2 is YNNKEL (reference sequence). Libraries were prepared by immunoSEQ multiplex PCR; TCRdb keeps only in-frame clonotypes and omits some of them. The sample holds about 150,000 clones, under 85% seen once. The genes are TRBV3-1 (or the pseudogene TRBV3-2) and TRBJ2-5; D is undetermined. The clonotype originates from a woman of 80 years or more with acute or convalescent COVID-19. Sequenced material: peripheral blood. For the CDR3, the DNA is TGTGCCAGCAGCCAAGATCGGGTCGCGCAAGAGACCCAGTACTTC. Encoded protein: CASSQDRVAQETQYF.